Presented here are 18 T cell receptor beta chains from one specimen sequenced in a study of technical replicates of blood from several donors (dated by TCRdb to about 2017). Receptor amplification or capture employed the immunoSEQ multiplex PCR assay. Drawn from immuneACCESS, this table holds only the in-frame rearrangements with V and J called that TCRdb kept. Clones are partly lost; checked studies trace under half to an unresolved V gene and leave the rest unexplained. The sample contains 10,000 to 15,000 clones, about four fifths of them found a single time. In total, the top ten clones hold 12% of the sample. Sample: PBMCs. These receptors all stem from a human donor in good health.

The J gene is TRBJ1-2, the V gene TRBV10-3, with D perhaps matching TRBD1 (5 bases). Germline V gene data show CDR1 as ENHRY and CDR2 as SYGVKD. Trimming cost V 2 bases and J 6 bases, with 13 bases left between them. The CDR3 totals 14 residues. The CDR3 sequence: CAISERVRVDGYTF. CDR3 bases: TGTGCCATCAGTGAGAGGGTCAGGGTAGATGGCTACACCTTC.

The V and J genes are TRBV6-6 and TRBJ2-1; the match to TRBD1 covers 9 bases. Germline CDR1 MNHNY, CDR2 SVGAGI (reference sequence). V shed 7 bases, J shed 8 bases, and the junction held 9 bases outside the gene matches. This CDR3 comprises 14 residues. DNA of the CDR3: TGTGCCAGCATTGAGGGACAGGGAGTCGATGAGCAGTTCTTC. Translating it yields CASIEGQGVDEQFF.

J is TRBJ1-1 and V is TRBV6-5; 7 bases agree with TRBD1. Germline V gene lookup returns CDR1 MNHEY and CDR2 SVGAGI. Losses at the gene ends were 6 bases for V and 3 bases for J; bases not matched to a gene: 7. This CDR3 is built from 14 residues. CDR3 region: CASRPQGVDTEAFF. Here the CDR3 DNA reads TGTGCCAGCAGGCCCCAGGGGGTCGACACTGAAGCTTTCTTT.

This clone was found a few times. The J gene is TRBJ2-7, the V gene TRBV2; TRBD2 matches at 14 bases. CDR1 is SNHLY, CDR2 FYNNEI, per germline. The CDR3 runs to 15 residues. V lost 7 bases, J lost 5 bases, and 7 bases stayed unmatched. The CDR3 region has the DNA TGTGCCAGCAAAGGGACTAGCGGGAGTTTCCACGAGCAGTACTTC. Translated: CASKGTSGSFHEQYF.

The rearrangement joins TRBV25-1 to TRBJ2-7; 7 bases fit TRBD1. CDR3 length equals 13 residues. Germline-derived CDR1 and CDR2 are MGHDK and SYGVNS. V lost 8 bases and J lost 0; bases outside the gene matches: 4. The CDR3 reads CASVTGDSYEQYF. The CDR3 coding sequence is TGTGCCAGCGTAACAGGGGACTCCTACGAGCAGTACTTC.

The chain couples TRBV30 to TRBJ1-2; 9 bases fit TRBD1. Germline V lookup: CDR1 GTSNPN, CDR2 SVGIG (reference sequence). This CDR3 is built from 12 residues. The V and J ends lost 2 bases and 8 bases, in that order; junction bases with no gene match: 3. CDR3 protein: CAWSKGQGGYTF. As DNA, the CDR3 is TGTGCCTGGAGTAAAGGACAGGGGGGCTACACCTTC. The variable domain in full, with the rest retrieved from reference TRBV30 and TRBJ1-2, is SQTIHQWPATLVQPVGSPLSLECTVEGTSNPNLYWYRQAAGRGLQLLFYSVGIGQISSEVPQNLSASRPQDRQFILSSKKLLLSDSGFYLCAWSKGQGGYTFGSGTRLTVV.

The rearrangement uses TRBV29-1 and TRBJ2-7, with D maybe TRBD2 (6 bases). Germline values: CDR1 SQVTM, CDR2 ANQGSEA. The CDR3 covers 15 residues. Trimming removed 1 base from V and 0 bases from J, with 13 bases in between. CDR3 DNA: TGCAGCGTTGAAGTTGGGGGGATAAGCTCCTACGAGCAGTACTTC. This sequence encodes CSVEVGGISSYEQYF.

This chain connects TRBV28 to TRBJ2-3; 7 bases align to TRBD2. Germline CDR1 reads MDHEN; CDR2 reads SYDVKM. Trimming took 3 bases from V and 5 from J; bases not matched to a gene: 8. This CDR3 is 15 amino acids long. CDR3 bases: TGTGCCAGCAGTTTTCCGGGGGGAGAGGGAGATACGCAGTATTTT. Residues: CASSFPGGEGDTQYF.

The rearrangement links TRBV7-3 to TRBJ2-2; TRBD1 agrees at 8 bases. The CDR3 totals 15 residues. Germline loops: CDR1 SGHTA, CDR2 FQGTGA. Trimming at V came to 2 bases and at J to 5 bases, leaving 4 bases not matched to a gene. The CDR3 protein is CASSLQGARTGELFF. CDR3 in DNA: TGTGCCAGCAGCTTACAGGGGGCTCGGACCGGGGAGCTGTTTTTT.

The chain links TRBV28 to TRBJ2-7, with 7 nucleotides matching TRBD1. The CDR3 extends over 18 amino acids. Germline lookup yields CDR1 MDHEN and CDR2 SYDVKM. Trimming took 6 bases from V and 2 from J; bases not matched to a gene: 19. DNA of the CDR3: TGTGCCAGCAGCCTTCTCTATGCCAGGGGGAAACAAACCTACGAGCAGTACTTC. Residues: CASSLLYARGKQTYEQYF.

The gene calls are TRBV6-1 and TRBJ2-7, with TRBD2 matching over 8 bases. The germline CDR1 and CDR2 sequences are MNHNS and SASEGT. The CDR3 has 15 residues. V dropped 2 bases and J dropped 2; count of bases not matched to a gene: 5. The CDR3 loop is CASSEQPGGTYEQYF. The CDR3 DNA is TGTGCCAGCAGTGAACAACCGGGAGGGACCTACGAGCAGTACTTC.

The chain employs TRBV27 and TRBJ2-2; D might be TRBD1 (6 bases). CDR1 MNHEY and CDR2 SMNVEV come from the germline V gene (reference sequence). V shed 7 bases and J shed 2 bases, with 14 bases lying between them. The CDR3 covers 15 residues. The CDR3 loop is CASTQGGRNTGELFF. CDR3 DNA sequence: TGTGCCAGCACCCAAGGGGGACGCAACACCGGGGAGCTGTTTTTT.

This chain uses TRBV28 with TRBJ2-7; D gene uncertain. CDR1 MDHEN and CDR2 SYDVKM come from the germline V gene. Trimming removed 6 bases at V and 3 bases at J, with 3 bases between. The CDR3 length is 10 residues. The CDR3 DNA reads TGTGCCAGCAGGCGCTACGAGCAGTACTTC. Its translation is CASRRYEQYF.

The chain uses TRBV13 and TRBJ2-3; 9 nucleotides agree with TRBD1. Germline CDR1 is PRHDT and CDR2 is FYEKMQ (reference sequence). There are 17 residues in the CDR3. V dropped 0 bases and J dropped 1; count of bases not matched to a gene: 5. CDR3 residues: CASSLGQGARGTDTQYF. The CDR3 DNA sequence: TGTGCCAGCAGCTTAGGACAGGGGGCCCGGGGCACAGATACGCAGTATTTT.

CDR3 sequence: CASSTLTGNTEAFF. CDR3 in DNA: TGTGCCAGTAGTACCCTGACAGGAAACACTGAAGCTTTCTTT. The gene calls are TRBV19 and TRBJ1-1, with a possible D match to TRBD1 (6 bases). Trimming removed 4 bases from V and 2 bases from J, with 11 bases in between. The CDR3 length is 14 residues. CDR1 is LNHDA, CDR2 SQIVND, per germline (reference sequence). The entire variable domain, with the rest obtained from reference TRBV19 and TRBJ1-1, is as follows: DGGITQSPKYLFRKEGQNVTLSCEQNLNHDAMYWYRQDPGQGLRLIYYSQIVNDFQKGDIAEGYSVSREKKESFPLTVTSAQKNPTAFYLCASSTLTGNTEAFFGQGTRLTVV.

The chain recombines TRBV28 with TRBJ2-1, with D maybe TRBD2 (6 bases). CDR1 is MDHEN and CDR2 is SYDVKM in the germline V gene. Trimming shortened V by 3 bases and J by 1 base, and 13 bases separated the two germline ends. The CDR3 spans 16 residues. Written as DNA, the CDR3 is TGTGCCAGCAGTTTGTTAGCGGCTAAATCCTACAATGAGCAGTTCTTC. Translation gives CASSLLAAKSYNEQFF. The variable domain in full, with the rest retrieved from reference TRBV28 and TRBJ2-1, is DVKVTQSSRYLVKRTGEKVFLECVQDMDHENMFWYRQDPGLGLRLIYFSYDVKMKEKGDIPEGYSVSREKKERFSLILESASTNQTSMYLCASSLLAAKSYNEQFFGPGTRLTVL.

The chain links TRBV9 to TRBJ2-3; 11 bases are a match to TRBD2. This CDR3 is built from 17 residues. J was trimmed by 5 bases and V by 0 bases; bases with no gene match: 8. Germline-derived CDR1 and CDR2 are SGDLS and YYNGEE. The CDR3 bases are TGTGCCAGCAGCGTAGAGGGACTAGCGGAGGTGGGAGATACGCAGTATTTT. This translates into CASSVEGLAEVGDTQYF.

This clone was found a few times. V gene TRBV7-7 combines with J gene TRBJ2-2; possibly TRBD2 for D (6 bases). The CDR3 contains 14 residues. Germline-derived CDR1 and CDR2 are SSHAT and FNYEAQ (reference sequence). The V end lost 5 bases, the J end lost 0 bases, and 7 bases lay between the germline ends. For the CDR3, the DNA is TGTGCCAGCAGCCAGCGGGCGAACACCGGGGAGCTGTTTTTT. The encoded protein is CASSQRANTGELFF.